This record concerns one TCR beta chain sequence. Its antigen is undetermined. This CDR3 is 13 amino acids long. Trimming cost V 4 bases and J 4 bases, with 10 bases left between them. The germline CDR1 and CDR2 sequences are MGHDK and SYGVNS. The data were obtained in a study of T cell responses to AZD1222 COVID-19 vaccine. Study overall: The analysis combined second doses at about 4 or about 12 weeks.

Generated by immunoSEQ multiplex PCR, the TCRdb table keeps only in-frame clones and is missing some. This sample has 110,000 to 150,000 clones; about 88% occur once, and the top ten carry about 4.8%. Notes on the study in general: The donor group comprised mostly white British people and more females; the analysis possibly underestimated clonal diversity. Without day 14 samples, only post-peak T cell repertoires were studied.

The sequence was collected from an adult in good health. This sequence joins TRBV25-1 and TRBJ1-1; possibly TRBD1 for D (5 bases). This material consisted of peripheral blood, taken on day 0 of AZD1222 vaccination. CDR3 sequence reads: CASSGRAPTEAFF. DNA for the CDR3: TGTGCCAGCAGTGGCAGGGCCCCCACTGAAGCTTTCTTT.